The 24 T cell receptor beta chains reported below all come from one sample, sequenced in a study of T cell repertoires in aging, cancer and after chemotherapy. Rearranged V-D-J TRB sequences were amplified with a mixed TRB-A/B primer pool. TCRdb independently ran MiXCR on the multiplex PCR reads; one entry per CDR3 protein. The sample carries some 1,100 distinct CDR3 sequences, around 48% recorded once. Amplification of TCR beta used genomic DNA extracted from peripheral blood. The sequenced sample was blood. These receptors all come from a human donor with a solid tumor. The donor label of this sample is uncertain.

This clonotype was counted once. The chain links TRBV12-3 or TRBV12-4 to TRBJ1-5, with a possible D match to TRBD1 (6 bases). The CDR3 length is 15 residues. V lost 5 bases, J lost 5 bases, and 16 bases lay in between. The CDR3 nucleotides read TGTGCCAGCAGTCAGAGGGGGGTCGGCCATCAGCCCCAGCATTTT. Translated, it gives CASSQRGVGHQPQHF.

The V gene is TRBV6-5, the J gene TRBJ2-3; D is unclear. The CDR3 loop spans 13 amino acids. The germline V and J ends were trimmed by 2 bases and 4 bases, with 7 bases remaining between them. Germline V lookup: CDR1 MNHEY, CDR2 SVGAGI. In nucleotides, the CDR3 is TGTGCCAGCAGTTACGGTGGTTCAGATACGCAGTATTTT. This translates into CASSYGGSDTQYF.

This sequence joins TRBV20-1 and TRBJ2-3; D unclear. The CDR3 is made up of 11 amino acids. The V end lost 7 bases, the J end lost 5 bases, and 10 bases lay between the germline ends. Germline V gene lookup returns CDR1 DFQATT and CDR2 SNEGSKA (reference sequence). CDR3 sequence: CSVVGLDTQYF. The CDR3 DNA reads TGCAGTGTCGTGGGGTTAGATACGCAGTATTTT.

The rearrangement joins TRBV12-3 or TRBV12-4 to TRBJ2-2; D perhaps matches TRBD2 (5 bases). With 6 bases removed from V and 7 bases from J, the gap between germline ends came to 15 bases. This CDR3 spans 14 amino acids. In DNA form, the CDR3 reads TGTGCCAGCAGGATCACAGCGGCGGTCGGGGAGCTGTTTTTT. As protein: CASRITAAVGELFF.

The chain links TRBV6-2 or TRBV6-3 to TRBJ1-6; D not certain. The germline V gene has CDR1 MNHEY and CDR2 SVGEGT. There are 15 residues in the CDR3. The germline V and J ends were trimmed by 2 bases and 10 bases, with 15 bases remaining between them. The chain's CDR3 is CASSYGGERRSPLHF. DNA of the CDR3: TGTGCCAGCAGTTACGGCGGTGAAAGGAGGTCACCCCTCCACTTT.

This rearrangement joins TRBV11-1 to TRBJ2-3, with 7 bases fitting TRBD2. Germline lookup yields CDR1 SGHAT and CDR2 FQDESV (reference sequence). V shed 3 bases, J shed 1 base, and the junction held 4 bases outside the gene matches. The CDR3 contains 15 residues. CDR3 DNA: TGTGCCAGCAGCTTCCGACGGGGGGGCACAGATACGCAGTATTTT. Encoded protein: CASSFRRGGTDTQYF.

The V and J genes are TRBV7-6 and TRBJ2-1, with D perhaps matching TRBD2 (6 bases). The CDR3 sequence is 11 residues long. V was cut by 4 bases and J by 9 bases, with 7 bases left in between. Germline assignment: CDR1 SGHVS and CDR2 FNYEAQ. CDR3 in DNA: TGTGCCAGCAGCTCTAGCGTTGAGCAGTTCTTC. Encoded protein: CASSSSVEQFF.

The rearrangement links TRBV20-1 to TRBJ2-5; D may be TRBD2 (5 bases). This CDR3 has 13 residues. CDR1 is DFQATT and CDR2 is SNEGSKA in the germline V gene (reference sequence). V was shortened by 2 bases and J by 2 bases, with 9 bases between the two germline ends. The CDR3 loop reads CSARPSGQETQYF. The CDR3 DNA is TGCAGTGCTAGACCCAGCGGACAAGAGACCCAGTACTTC.

The rearrangement links TRBV14 to TRBJ1-2, with 9 bases matching TRBD1. This CDR3 region has 13 residues. Germline lookup yields CDR1 SGHDN and CDR2 FVKESK. The ends lost 5 bases at V and 2 bases at J; junction bases unmatched: 0. CDR3 residues: CASSGQGNYGYTF. The DNA of the CDR3 is TGTGCCAGCAGCGGACAGGGGAACTATGGCTACACCTTC.

The rearrangement uses TRBV5-6 and TRBJ2-7; D gene unclear. The V end was cut by 2 bases, the J end by 1 base, with 7 bases between. CDR1 and CDR2 (germline): SGHDT, YYEEEE. The CDR3 is 13 amino acids. CDR3 residues: CASSFMGSYEQYV. CDR3 nucleotide sequence: TGTGCCAGCAGCTTCATGGGATCCTACGAGCAGTACGTC.

This clonotype occurred a few times. CDR3 nucleotides: TGTGCCAGCAGTCCCAGGGGAACTGGCGACTACGAGCAGTACTTC. Translating gives CASSPRGTGDYEQYF. V and J are TRBV6-1 and TRBJ2-7, with D possibly matching TRBD1 (6 bases). Germline CDR1 and CDR2: MNHNS and SASEGT. This CDR3 is built from 15 residues. Trimming took off 5 bases at V and 3 bases at J, with 17 bases between the two ends.

This clonotype occurred a few times. The chain is built from TRBV6-5 and TRBJ1-1; D possibly corresponds to TRBD1 (6 bases). Trimming cost V 0 bases and J 7 bases, with 12 bases left between them. The germline CDR1 and CDR2 sequences are MNHEY and SVGAGI. This CDR3 region has 14 residues. CDR3 DNA sequence: TGTGCCAGCAGTTACTCGATTAGGGGGAGTGAAGCTTTCTTT. The encoded protein is CASSYSIRGSEAFF.

This clonotype was seen a handful of times. The V call is TRBV6-1, the J call TRBJ2-3, with TRBD2 as a possible D gene (7 bases). This CDR3 region has 15 residues. V gave up 4 bases and J gave up 9 bases, with 20 bases separating them. The germline CDR1 and CDR2 sequences are MNHNS and SASEGT. The CDR3 region has the DNA TGTGCCAGCAGTGGAAGGGGGTTGGGGGGGGCGACGCAGTATTTT. Translating it yields CASSGRGLGGATQYF.

This chain connects TRBV20-1 to TRBJ2-3; D uncertain. This CDR3 spans 12 amino acids. V shed 3 bases and J shed 2 bases, with 6 bases lying between them. The germline CDR1 and CDR2 sequences are DFQATT and SNEGSKA (reference sequence). The CDR3 is CSASPFTDTQYF. Written as DNA, the CDR3 is TGCAGTGCTAGTCCCTTCACAGATACGCAGTATTTT.

This sequence joins TRBV20-1 and TRBJ2-7, with D possibly being TRBD1 or TRBD2 (5 bases each). CDR1 DFQATT and CDR2 SNEGSKA come from the germline V gene (reference sequence). The CDR3 sequence is 15 residues long. V lost 3 bases, J lost 5 bases, and 20 bases lay in between. CDR3 sequence reads: CSASSGTASVDEQYV. CDR3 nucleotide sequence: TGCAGTGCTAGCTCCGGGACGGCGAGCGTCGACGAGCAGTACGTC.

This rearrangement joins TRBV13 to TRBJ2-2; 7 positions match TRBD1. Germline CDR1 is PRHDT and CDR2 is FYEKMQ (reference sequence). With 6 bases clipped from V and 7 bases from J, the junction kept 8 bases outside the gene matches. The CDR3 spans 14 residues. The DNA of the CDR3 is TGTGCCAGCAGATTAACCCCAGGGGGCGGGGAGCTGTTTTTT. Translation gives CASRLTPGGGELFF.

This clonotype has only a few counts. The chain joins TRBV19 to TRBJ2-3; 8 bases line up with TRBD1. J gave up 0 bases and V 7 bases, and 6 bases lay outside the gene matches. There are 15 residues in the CDR3. Germline CDR1 reads LNHDA; CDR2 reads SQIVND (reference sequence). CDR3 sequence: CASTQGAASTDTQYF. For the CDR3, the DNA is TGTGCCAGTACCCAGGGGGCTGCAAGCACAGATACGCAGTATTTT.

J is TRBJ2-3 and V is TRBV7-6, with a possible D match to TRBD2 (6 bases). V lost 4 bases, J lost 0 bases, and 11 bases lay in between. The CDR3 length is 15 residues. Germline assignment: CDR1 SGHVS and CDR2 FNYEAQ. The CDR3 DNA is TGTGCCAGCAGCTGGCGGGACGGAAGCACAGATACGCAGTATTTT. It specifies CASSWRDGSTDTQYF.

The chain joins TRBV19 to TRBJ1-2; the D is unclear. Germline V CDR1 and CDR2: LNHDA, SQIVND (reference sequence). This CDR3 region has 13 residues. V was trimmed by 0 bases and J by 3 bases, leaving 5 bases between them. CDR3 coding DNA: TGTGCCAGTAGTATAGATGGTTACTATGGCTACACCTTC. Translated: CASSIDGYYGYTF.

This clonotype ranks as large. V gene TRBV6-5 combines with J gene TRBJ2-7; 9 nucleotides agree with TRBD1. Per the germline V gene, CDR1 is MNHEY and CDR2 is SVGAGI. After removal of 0 bases from V and 2 bases from J, the junction contained 2 bases not matched to a gene. CDR3 length equals 15 residues. CDR3 loop: CASSYSRQGAYEQYF. CDR3 DNA: TGTGCCAGCAGTTACTCGAGACAGGGGGCCTACGAGCAGTACTTC.

The J gene is TRBJ1-3, the V gene TRBV20-1; D gene ambiguous. CDR3 length: 15 residues. Germline-derived CDR1 and CDR2 are DFQATT and SNEGSKA (reference sequence). The ends were cut back, 0 bases at V and 2 bases at J, with 11 bases in the middle. CDR3 amino acids: CSARDPVDPGNTIYF. The CDR3 DNA reads as TGCAGTGCTAGAGATCCGGTGGACCCTGGAAACACCATATATTTT.

The chain is built from TRBV6-1 and TRBJ1-2; 9 nucleotides agree with TRBD1. This CDR3 is built from 15 residues. V lost 5 bases and J lost 4; bases outside the gene matches: 8. Germline V gene sequence: CDR1 MNHNS, CDR2 SASEGT. The DNA for the CDR3 is TGTGCCAGCAGTAGGGACAGGGTCAGAAGCTATGGCTACACCTTC. Its protein product is CASSRDRVRSYGYTF.

The chain combines TRBV10-1 with TRBJ2-7; D tentatively fits TRBD1 or TRBD2 (6 bases each). This CDR3 has 18 amino acids. Per germline, CDR1 WNHNN and CDR2 SYGVQD (reference sequence). The CDR3 nucleotides are TGCGCCAGCACTGAGGGGGGACACATCAGCACCAGCTCCTACGAGCAGTACGTC. Protein sequence: CASTEGGHISTSSYEQYV.

The J gene is TRBJ1-1, the V gene TRBV6-5; D gene ambiguous. The germline V gene encodes CDR1 MNHEY and CDR2 SVGAGI. V lost 7 bases, J lost 9 bases, and 12 bases lay in between. CDR3 length equals 11 residues. In nucleotides, the CDR3 is TGTGCCAGCACCGAAAGGGAAAAAGCTTTCTTT. Translated: CASTEREKAFF.